This TCR beta chain appears in the sequencing data of a study of response to subunit inactivated influenza vaccine. Findings and limits, study-wide: After each seasonal influenza vaccination, few new T cells are recruited, the authors suggested.

TCRdb ran MiXCR on the RT-PCR reads and lists one entry per CDR3 protein. The data hold more than 150,000 distinct CDR3 sequences, with around 9% observed a single time. The V and J ends lost 5 bases and 2 bases respectively, with 15 bases between them. The CDR3 loop spans 15 amino acids. Looked up from germline, CDR1 is SGHVS and CDR2 is FQNEAQ. As concerns this clonotype: Its specificity is not known.

The specimen was non-naive T cells sorted from PBMCs, collected on the day of vaccination. The source of this sequence is a man aged 50-59 years who received an inactivated influenza vaccine. The J gene is TRBJ1-2, the V gene TRBV7-8, with D possibly matching TRBD1 (5 bases). The CDR3 here is CASSPDPGGNYGYTF. CDR3 in DNA: TGTGCCAGCAGCCCCGACCCGGGGGGAAACTATGGCTACACCTTC.